These 8 T cell receptor beta chains were all obtained from the same sample, sequenced in a study of long-term antiretroviral therapy in people with HIV. Researchers ran immunoSEQ v3.0 at survey level. This table comes from immunoSEQ multiplex PCR, and its TCRdb copy is limited to in-frame clones, with some not included. The repertoire includes roughly 39,000 clones, around nine tenths of them detected once, and roughly 3.9% sits in the top ten. The sample consisted of unsorted PBMCs, taken just before starting antiretroviral therapy. The receptors were gathered from a woman between 18 and 30 years old with HIV.

The V call is TRBV9, the J call TRBJ2-5; 7 bases map to TRBD1. The CDR3 has 16 amino acids. The V and J ends lost 2 bases and 2 bases, in that order; junction bases with no gene match: 9. CDR1 is SGDLS and CDR2 is YYNGEE in the germline V gene. In nucleotides, the CDR3 is TGTGCCAGCAGCGTCAACCCCGACAGGGAACAAGAGACCCAGTACTTC. It is translated as CASSVNPDREQETQYF. The full variable domain, rest sourced from reference TRBV9 and TRBJ2-5, is DSGVTQTPKHLITATGQRVTLRCSPRSGDLSVYWYQQSLDQGLQFLIQYYNGEERAKGNILERFSAQQFPDLHSELNLSSLELGDSALYFCASSVNPDREQETQYFGPGTRLLVL.

The chain recombines TRBV6-5 with TRBJ2-1, with 7 bases matching TRBD2. This CDR3 is built from 12 residues. In germline, CDR1 is MNHEY, CDR2 SVGAGI. Trimming removed 6 bases from V and 15 bases from J; junction bases left unmatched: 11. The CDR3 DNA reads as TGTGCCAGCAGCCCGGGGGGATCCATAGGGTTCTTC. Translating gives CASSPGGSIGFF.

The chain carries TRBV6-5 and TRBJ1-6; 7 bases agree with TRBD1. The germline CDR1 and CDR2 sequences are MNHEY and SVGAGI. The V segment lost 6 bases and the J segment 7 bases; nucleotides outside the gene matches: 6. CDR3 length: 14 residues. The chain's CDR3 is CASRKGTENSPLHF. The CDR3 nucleotides are TGTGCCAGCAGGAAAGGGACAGAGAATTCACCCCTCCACTTT.

This sequence joins TRBV27 and TRBJ1-5; D is unclear. V lost 3 bases and J 7 bases, leaving 7 bases between the germline ends. The CDR3 runs to 12 residues. Per germline, CDR1 MNHEY and CDR2 SMNVEV (reference sequence). The DNA of the CDR3 is TGTGCCAGCAGTTTGGGAGGGCAGCCCCAGCATTTT. Its translation is CASSLGGQPQHF.

The chain employs TRBV7-8 and TRBJ2-7; perhaps TRBD2 as D (6 bases). With 1 base removed from V and 3 bases from J, the gap between germline ends came to 13 bases. Per germline, CDR1 SGHVS and CDR2 FQNEAQ. This CDR3 comprises 15 residues. In nucleotides, the CDR3 is TGTGCCAGCAGCTTAGTCGGCGGGACCAACTACGAGCAGTACTTC. It codes for CASSLVGGTNYEQYF.

The chain links TRBV28 to TRBJ2-7; perhaps TRBD2 as D (5 bases). V gave up 6 bases and J gave up 2 bases, with 17 bases separating them. CDR1 MDHEN and CDR2 SYDVKM come from the germline V gene. This CDR3 has 15 amino acids. CDR3 residues: CASRPDYHTPYEQYF. CDR3 DNA sequence: TGTGCCAGCAGGCCCGACTATCACACCCCCTACGAGCAGTACTTC.

This CDR3 is CASARGGTEAFF. CDR3 coding DNA: TGTGCTAGTGCCCGGGGGGGGACTGAAGCTTTCTTT. The chain uses TRBV12-5 and TRBJ1-1; D is perhaps TRBD1 (5 bases). Per the germline V gene, CDR1 is LGHNT and CDR2 is FRNRAP. The CDR3 consists of 12 residues. Trimming stripped 7 bases from V and 5 bases from J, with 11 bases between.

The genes are TRBV5-1 and TRBJ2-7, with TRBD2 identical over 12 bases. Trimming removed 4 bases from V and 3 bases from J; junction bases left unmatched: 14. This CDR3 has 18 residues. Germline CDR1 and CDR2: SGHRS and YFSETQ. CDR3 nucleotides: TGCGCCAGCAGCCTGACTAGCGGGAGAGTAGGGGAAATCTACGAGCAGTACTTC. Residues: CASSLTSGRVGEIYEQYF. Filled out from reference TRBV5-1 and TRBJ2-7, the complete variable domain reads KAGVTQTPRYLIKTRGQQVTLSCSPISGHRSVSWYQQTPGQGLQFLFEYFSETQRNKGNFPGRFSGRQFSNSRSEMNVSTLELGDSALYLCASSLTSGRVGEIYEQYFGPGTRLTVT.